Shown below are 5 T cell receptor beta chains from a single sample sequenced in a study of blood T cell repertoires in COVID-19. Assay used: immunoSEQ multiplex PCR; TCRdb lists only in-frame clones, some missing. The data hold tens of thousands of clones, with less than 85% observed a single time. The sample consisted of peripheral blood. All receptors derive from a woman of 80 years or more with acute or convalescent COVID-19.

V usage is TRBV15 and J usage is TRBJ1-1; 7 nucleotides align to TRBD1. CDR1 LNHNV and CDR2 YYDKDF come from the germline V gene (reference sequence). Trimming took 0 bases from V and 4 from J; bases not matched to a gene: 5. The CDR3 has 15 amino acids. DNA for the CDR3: TGTGCCACCAGCAGAGATGGGCCAGGGGGCACTGAAGCTTTCTTT. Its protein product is CATSRDGPGGTEAFF.

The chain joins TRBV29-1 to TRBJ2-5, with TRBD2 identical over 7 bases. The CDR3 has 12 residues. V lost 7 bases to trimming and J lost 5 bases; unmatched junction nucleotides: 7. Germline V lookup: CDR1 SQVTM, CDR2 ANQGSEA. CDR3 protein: CSGRLATETQYF. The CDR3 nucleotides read TGCAGCGGCCGACTAGCAACGGAGACCCAGTACTTC. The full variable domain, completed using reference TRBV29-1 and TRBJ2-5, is SAVISQKPSRDICQRGTSLTIQCQVDSQVTMMFWYRQQPGQSLTLIATANQGSEATYESGFVIDKFPISRPNLTFSTLTVSNMSPEDSSIYLCSGRLATETQYFGPGTRLLVL.

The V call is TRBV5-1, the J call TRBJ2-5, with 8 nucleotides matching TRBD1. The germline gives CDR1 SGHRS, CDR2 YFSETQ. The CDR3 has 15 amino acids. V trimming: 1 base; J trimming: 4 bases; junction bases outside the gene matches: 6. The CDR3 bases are TGCGCCAGCAGCTTGAGGACAGGGAACCGAGAGACCCAGTACTTC. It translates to CASSLRTGNRETQYF.

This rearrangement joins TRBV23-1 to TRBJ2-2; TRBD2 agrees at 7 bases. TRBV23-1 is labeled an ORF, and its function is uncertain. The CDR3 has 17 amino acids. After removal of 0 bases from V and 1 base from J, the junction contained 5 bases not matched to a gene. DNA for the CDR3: TGCGCCAGCAGTCAATCCGTCAGGGAGGGGAACACCGGGGAGCTGTTTTTT. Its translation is CASSQSVREGNTGELFF.

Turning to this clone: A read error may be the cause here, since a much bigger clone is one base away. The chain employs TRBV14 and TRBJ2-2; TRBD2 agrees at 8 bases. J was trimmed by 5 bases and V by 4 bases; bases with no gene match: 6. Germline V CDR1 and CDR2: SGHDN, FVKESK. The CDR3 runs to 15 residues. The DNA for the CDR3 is TGTGCCAGCAGCCTCGGGGGGGGAGCGACCGGGGAGCTGTTTTTT. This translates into CASSLGGGATGELFF.